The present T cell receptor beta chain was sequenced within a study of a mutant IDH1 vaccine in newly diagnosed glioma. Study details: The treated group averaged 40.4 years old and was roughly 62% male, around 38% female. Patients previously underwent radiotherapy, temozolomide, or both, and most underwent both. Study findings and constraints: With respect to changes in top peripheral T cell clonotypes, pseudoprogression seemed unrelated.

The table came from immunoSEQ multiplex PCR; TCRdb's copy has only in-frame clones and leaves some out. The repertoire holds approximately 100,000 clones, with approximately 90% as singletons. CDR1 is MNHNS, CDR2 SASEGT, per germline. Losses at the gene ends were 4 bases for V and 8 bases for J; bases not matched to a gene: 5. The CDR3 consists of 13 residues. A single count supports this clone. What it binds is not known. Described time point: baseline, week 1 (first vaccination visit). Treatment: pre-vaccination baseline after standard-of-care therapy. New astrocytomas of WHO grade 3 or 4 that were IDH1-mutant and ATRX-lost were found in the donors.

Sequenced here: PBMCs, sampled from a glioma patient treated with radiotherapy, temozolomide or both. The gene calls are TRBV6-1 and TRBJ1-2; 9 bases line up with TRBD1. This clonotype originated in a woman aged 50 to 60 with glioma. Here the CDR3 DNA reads TGTGCCAGCAGTGGGGGGACAGGGTGGGGCTACACCTTC. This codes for CASSGGTGWGYTF.